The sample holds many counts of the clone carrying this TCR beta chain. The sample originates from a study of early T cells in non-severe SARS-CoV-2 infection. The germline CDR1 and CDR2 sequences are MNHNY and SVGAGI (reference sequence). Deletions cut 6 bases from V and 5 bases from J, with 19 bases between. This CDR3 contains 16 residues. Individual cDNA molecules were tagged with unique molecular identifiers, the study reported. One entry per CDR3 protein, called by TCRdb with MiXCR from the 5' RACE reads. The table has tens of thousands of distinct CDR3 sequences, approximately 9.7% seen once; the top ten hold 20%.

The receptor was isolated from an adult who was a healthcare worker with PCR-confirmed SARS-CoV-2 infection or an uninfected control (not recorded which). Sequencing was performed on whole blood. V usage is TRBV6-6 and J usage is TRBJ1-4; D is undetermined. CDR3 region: CASRQGFLKPNEKLFF. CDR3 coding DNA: TGTGCCAGCAGACAAGGATTTCTCAAACCCAATGAAAAACTGTTTTTT.